This TCR beta chain is from a study of blood T cell repertoires in COVID-19. Overall study: The study drew acute and convalescent COVID-19 samples from the United States, Italy and Spain. From T cells, B-cell-depleted T cells, or PBMCs came the material, which was cDNA or gDNA.

In the source study's methods: Nucleated cell counts were estimated from reference gene primer amplification. The repertoire was sequenced with immunoSEQ multiplex PCR; TCRdb's copy has only in-frame clones and lacks some. D and trimming come from the DNA, and the V and J calls and clone size come from that table. In the table there are 97,000 or so clones, over 80% of which are singletons. Per the germline V gene, CDR1 is LNHDA and CDR2 is SQIVND (reference sequence). With 6 bases clipped from V and 4 bases from J, the junction kept 8 bases outside the gene matches. This CDR3 is built from 16 residues.

The V and J genes are TRBV19 and TRBJ2-1; 11 bases match TRBD2. The clonotype was recovered from a man aged 80 or over with acute or convalescent COVID-19. Specimen: peripheral blood. The CDR3 here is CASREAGTSGYNEQFF. As DNA, the CDR3 is TGTGCCAGTAGGGAAGCCGGGACTAGCGGATACAATGAGCAGTTCTTC.